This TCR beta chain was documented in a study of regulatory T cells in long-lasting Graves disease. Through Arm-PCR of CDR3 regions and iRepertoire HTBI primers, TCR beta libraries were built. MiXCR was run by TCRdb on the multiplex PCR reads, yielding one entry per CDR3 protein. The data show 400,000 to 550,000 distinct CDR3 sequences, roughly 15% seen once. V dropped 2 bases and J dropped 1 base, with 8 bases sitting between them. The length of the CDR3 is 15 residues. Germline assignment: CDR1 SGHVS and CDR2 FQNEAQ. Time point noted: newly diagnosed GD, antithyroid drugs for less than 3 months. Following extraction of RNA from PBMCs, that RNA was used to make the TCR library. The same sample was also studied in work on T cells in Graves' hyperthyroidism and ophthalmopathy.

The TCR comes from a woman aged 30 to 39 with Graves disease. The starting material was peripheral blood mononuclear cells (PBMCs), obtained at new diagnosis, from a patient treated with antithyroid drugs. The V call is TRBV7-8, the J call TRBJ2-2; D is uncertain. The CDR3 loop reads CASSLRAKNTGELFF. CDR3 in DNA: TGTGCCAGCAGCTTAAGGGCGAAGAACACCGGGGAGCTGTTTTTT. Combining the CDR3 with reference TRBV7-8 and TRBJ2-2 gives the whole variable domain GAGVSQSPRYKVAKRGQDVALRCDPISGHVSLFWYQQALGQGPEFLTYFQNEAQLDKSGLPSDRFFAERPEGSVSTLKIQRTQQEDSAVYLCASSLRAKNTGELFFGEGSRLTVL.